The rows below give T cell receptor beta chains drawn from one sample of a study of blood T cell repertoires in COVID-19. Repertoires were generated with immunoSEQ multiplex PCR, while TCRdb's copy carries only in-frame clones and drops some. The profile covers some 200,000 clones, with approximately 90% appearing a single time and under 15% taken by the ten largest. Sequenced sample: peripheral blood. The receptors come from a woman in her sixties or seventies with COVID-19, enrolled during active disease. Both conserved end residues are part of each CDR3. A D gene is named only where the DNA matches it firmly. Clone size is stated in some rows and not others, as once, few, many or a class when expanded.

d_call	v_call	clone_size	j_call	cdr3_nt	cdr3_aa
TRBD2	TRBV6-5	.	TRBJ2-3	TGTGCCAGCAGTTCGCTAGCGGGAGTGTCGACAGATACGCAGTATTTT	CASSSLAGVSTDTQYF
.	TRBV28	.	TRBJ1-2	TGTGCCAGCGCGCCCGGGGGGGGTGGCTATGGCTACACCTTC	CASAPGGGGYGYTF
TRBD1	TRBV30	.	TRBJ2-1	TGTGCCTGGACCCGCGGGACAGGAAGCAATGAGCAGTTCTTC	CAWTRGTGSNEQFF
TRBD2	TRBV6-5	.	TRBJ2-7	TGTGCCAGCACTTCCGGGACTAGCTCCTTCGAGCAGTACTTC	CASTSGTSSFEQYF
TRBD1	TRBV29-1	.	TRBJ2-2	TGCAGCGTTGAGGGACAGGGAGCCGGGGAGCTGTTTTTT	CSVEGQGAGELFF
.	TRBV9	.	TRBJ2-2	TGTGCCAGCAGCGTAGTTGAGGGCAAGGTCGGTACCGGGGAGCTGTTTTTT	CASSVVEGKVGTGELFF
TRBD1	TRBV29-1	once	TRBJ2-7	TGCAGCGCCCTCTTACAGGGGTCCTACGAGCAGTACTTC	CSALLQGSYEQYF
TRBD1	TRBV30	.	TRBJ1-2	TGTGCCTGGTCGAGGACAGGGACTCAATATGGCTACACCTTC	CAWSRTGTQYGYTF
.	TRBV7-2	.	TRBJ1-2	TGTGCCAGCAGCCCCCGGGGGGGATCCGCTCTAGGCTACACCTTC	CASSPRGGSALGYTF
.	TRBV4-1	.	TRBJ1-1	TGCGCCAGCAGCCACGCCACGGACAGCCTCAACACTGAAGCTTTCTTT	CASSHATDSLNTEAFF
.	TRBV5-1	.	TRBJ2-3	TGCGCCAGCAGCTCCGTAGGGGGGGTCGGCACAGATACGCAGTATTTT	CASSSVGGVGTDTQYF
TRBD1	TRBV5-1	.	TRBJ1-2	TGCGCCAGCAGCTTCGAGGGACAGGGCGCTTTTGGCTACACCTTC	CASSFEGQGAFGYTF
TRBD2	TRBV7-9	.	TRBJ2-7	TGTGCCAGCAGCCGCGCCTCCGGGAGGAAACTCTACGAGCAGTACTTC	CASSRASGRKLYEQYF
TRBD1	TRBV6-1	.	TRBJ2-1	TGTGCCAGCAGTGAATCCGGGACAGGGCGCGATGAGCAGTTCTTC	CASSESGTGRDEQFF
.	TRBV7-3	.	TRBJ2-7	TGTGCCAGCAGCTTAGCCGCTAGCGCGACCTACGAGCAGTACTTC	CASSLAASATYEQYF
TRBD1	TRBV27	once	TRBJ2-7	TGTGCCAGCAGCCAAACAGGGGTGTACGAGCAGTACTTC	CASSQTGVYEQYF
TRBD1	TRBV6-1	.	TRBJ1-2	TGTGCCAGCAGTGAAGCGGGGGACAGTCTTGGGGGCTACACCTTC	CASSEAGDSLGGYTF
TRBD1	TRBV6-5	once	TRBJ2-2	TGTGCCAGCAGCCGGACAGGCCTCGGGGAGCTGTTTTTT	CASSRTGLGELFF
.	TRBV4-1	once	TRBJ2-7	TGCGCCAGCAGCCAAGATAAGCAGGGGTGGTACGAGCAGTACTTC	CASSQDKQGWYEQYF
TRBD1	TRBV28	.	TRBJ1-4	TGTGCCAGCAGTGAGCAGACAGGGAGCAATGAAAAACTGTTTTTT	CASSEQTGSNEKLFF
TRBD1	TRBV6-1	.	TRBJ1-6	TGTGCCAGCAGTGAAATTTGGACAGGGAAATCACCCCTCCACTTT	CASSEIWTGKSPLHF
TRBD1	TRBV6-4	few	TRBJ2-1	TGTGCCAGCAGTGACTCTGGGGACAGGGGTGGCAATGAGCAGTTCTTC	CASSDSGDRGGNEQFF
TRBD1	TRBV29-1	.	TRBJ2-5	TGCAGCGTTGCGGACAGGGTACAAGAGACCCAGTACTTC	CSVADRVQETQYF
TRBD1	TRBV11-2	.	TRBJ1-2	TGTGCCAGCAGCTTAACAGGGGCTGGCTACACCTTC	CASSLTGAGYTF
TRBD1	TRBV6-5	.	TRBJ2-7	TGTGCCAGCAGTCGCCGACAGGGGGTCTACGAGCAGTACTTC	CASSRRQGVYEQYF
TRBD2	TRBV9	.	TRBJ2-1	TGTGCCAGCAGCGTAGGGACTAGCGGGAGTTATGAGCAGTTCTTC	CASSVGTSGSYEQFF
.	TRBV19	.	TRBJ2-5	TGTGCCAGTAGTATCAGACAGGAACAAGAGACCCAGTACTTC	CASSIRQEQETQYF
.	TRBV15	.	TRBJ1-5	TGTGCCACCAGCGGACTGATTGCCAATGAGCCCCAGCATTTT	CATSGLIANEPQHF
.	TRBV30	.	TRBJ2-7	TGTGCCTGGAGTGTTGGGGGGGCCAACCCTTCCTACGAGCAGTACTTC	CAWSVGGANPSYEQYF
TRBD1	TRBV10-3	once	TRBJ2-3	TGTGCCATCGGGGACAGGGGGCCGACAGATACGCAGTATTTT	CAIGDRGPTDTQYF
TRBD1	TRBV29-1	.	TRBJ1-2	TGCAGCGCCGGGACAGGGGCCGGCTACACCTTC	CSAGTGAGYTF
.	TRBV25-1	once	TRBJ1-1	TGTGCCAGCAGGGGTTACGGGGACACTGAAGCTTTCTTT	CASRGYGDTEAFF
.	TRBV10-3	once	TRBJ1-2	TGTGCCATCAGTGCCGGTGAGGCAGTTGGGGGCTACACCTTC	CAISAGEAVGGYTF
.	TRBV14	once	TRBJ1-1	TGTGCCAGCAGCCAAGAGGTCAGGAGGTCTGAAGCTTTCTTT	CASSQEVRRSEAFF
TRBD1	TRBV7-9	.	TRBJ1-1	TGTGCCAGCACCACGGACAGGGGGAACACTGAAGCTTTCTTT	CASTTDRGNTEAFF
.	TRBV28	.	TRBJ1-2	TGTGCCAGCAGTTCGCCCGGGATACTAAGGACCTTC	CASSSPGILRTF
.	TRBV30	.	TRBJ1-4	TGTGCCTCTCAATCCGGGAGTGCTAATGAAAAACTGTTTTTT	CASQSGSANEKLFF
.	TRBV30	few	TRBJ1-5	TGTGCCTGGAGTATCGAAAGAGGGGGAATGGAACAGCCCCAGCATTTT	CAWSIERGGMEQPQHF
TRBD2	TRBV4-3	.	TRBJ2-7	TGCGCCAGCAGCCAAGGCGCTAGCGGACTCTACGAGCAGTACTTC	CASSQGASGLYEQYF
.	TRBV9	.	TRBJ1-6	TGTGCCAGCAGCGTAGACAGGTATTCACCCCTCCACTTT	CASSVDRYSPLHF
TRBD1	TRBV5-1	.	TRBJ2-7	TGCGCCAGCAGCTGGGACAGACCAACCTACGAGCAGTACTTC	CASSWDRPTYEQYF
TRBD2	TRBV7-3	once	TRBJ2-2	TGTGCCAGCAGCTTAACGCCTAGCGGGAGTACCGGGGAGCTGTTTTTT	CASSLTPSGSTGELFF
.	TRBV5-1	.	TRBJ2-6	TGCGCCAGCAGCGAGACAGCCTTAGGGCCTGGGGCCAACGTCCTGACTTTC	CASSETALGPGANVLTF
TRBD2	TRBV27	.	TRBJ2-1	TGTGCCAGCAGTTTACTCCTAAGCGGGAGCAGTGGCAATGAGCAGTTCTTC	CASSLLLSGSSGNEQFF
TRBD1	TRBV15	.	TRBJ2-2	TGTGCCACCAGCAGAGATTTTGGGGACAGACCCGGGGAGCTGTTTTTT	CATSRDFGDRPGELFF
.	TRBV9	.	TRBJ2-7	TGTGCCAGCAGCGTAGGGAATAGCGGACCCTACGAGCAGTACTTC	CASSVGNSGPYEQYF
.	TRBV7-2	.	TRBJ2-1	TGTGCCAGCAGCCTTTACAGGGCTGAGCAGTTCTTC	CASSLYRAEQFF
.	TRBV12-5	.	TRBJ2-3	TGTGCTAGTGGTTTGGGAGCAGATACGCAGTATTTT	CASGLGADTQYF
TRBD2	TRBV5-1	.	TRBJ2-7	TGCGCCAGCAGCTTGGGAAGCGGGAGGGGCGAGCAGTACTTC	CASSLGSGRGEQYF
.	TRBV15	.	TRBJ2-2	TGTGCCACCAGCAGAGATGGGACTGGGAACACCGGGGAGCTGTTTTTT	CATSRDGTGNTGELFF
.	TRBV2	.	TRBJ2-7	TGTGCCAGCAGCTCCCCTATACAGGGCTTCTCCTACGAGCAGTACTTC	CASSSPIQGFSYEQYF
.	TRBV5-8	few	TRBJ1-2	TGTGCCAGCAGCTTGGCCGCGGGGTACGGCTACACCTTC	CASSLAAGYGYTF
TRBD1	TRBV29-1	.	TRBJ2-5	TGCAGCGTTGAGTTCAGGGGGTTTGGGGAGACCCAGTACTTC	CSVEFRGFGETQYF
.	TRBV6-5	few	TRBJ2-1	TGTGCCAGCAGGGGCAGGGGCTATGAGCAGTTCTTC	CASRGRGYEQFF
.	TRBV19	.	TRBJ2-5	TGTGCCAGTAGTATTGGGGGGATCCAAGAGACCCAGTACTTC	CASSIGGIQETQYF
.	TRBV4-3	.	TRBJ1-1	TGCGCCAGCAGCCAACAGGGGATGAACACTGAAGCTTTCTTT	CASSQQGMNTEAFF
TRBD1	TRBV10-3	.	TRBJ2-7	TGTGCCACCGGGACAGAGTCCTACGAGCAGTACTTC	CATGTESYEQYF